What follows is one TCR beta chain and its context. These data belong to a study of identical twins. Each CDR3 protein gets one entry after TCRdb re-called the 5' RACE reads with MiXCR. Of about 470,000 distinct CDR3 sequences listed, around 24% are singletons. This same sample was also part of a study on T cells expressing NK-cell markers. Turning to that study: Obtained from sorted CD3+CD56+NKG2C+, CD3+CD56+NKG2C- and CD3+CD56-NKG2C+ T cells were the TCR beta repertoires.

The sequence was collected from a woman between 18 and 29 years old in good health. Specimen: CD4+ T cells sorted from blood.

The CDR3 nucleotides read TGTGCCAGCAGCCCCGACAGGGCCCCTGAAGCTTTCTTT. Translation: CASSPDRAPEAFF. This chain connects TRBV5-6 to TRBJ1-1; 7 bases fit TRBD1. The CDR3 has 13 residues. Per germline, CDR1 SGHDT and CDR2 YYEEEE. V lost 4 bases, J lost 6 bases, and 6 bases stayed unmatched.